Sequencing of this T cell receptor beta chain was carried out in a study of cytomegalovirus exposure and HLA in healthy donors. The primer mix had 60 Vbeta and 13 Jbeta primers. Assay used: immunoSEQ multiplex PCR; TCRdb lists only in-frame clones, some missing. This sample has about 200,000 clones, with 82% found just once. About this clone itself: Within the sample, other DNA sequences also encode this same CDR3.

The TCR originated in a woman in her forties in good health and CMV-seronegative. Sequencing was carried out using PBMCs.

The CDR3 reads CASSRQGNTEAFF. The CDR3, as DNA: TGTGCCAGCAGTCGACAGGGCAACACTGAAGCTTTCTTT. This chain connects TRBV11-2 to TRBJ1-1; 7 positions match TRBD1. Germline CDR1 and CDR2: SGHAT and FQNNGV. The CDR3 spans 13 residues. V shed 6 bases, J shed 2 bases, and the junction held 3 bases outside the gene matches.